This T cell receptor (beta chain) stems from a study of T cells expressing NK-cell markers. This CDR3 comprises 14 residues. Germline CDR1 and CDR2: MNHNS and SASEGT. Production of TCR beta cDNA relied on 5'RACE template switching with UMIs. Reprocessing the 5' RACE reads, TCRdb reports a single entry for every CDR3 protein and omits DNA. This sample lists about 120,000 distinct CDR3 sequences; its ten largest clones have less than 20%. This chain links TRBV6-1 with TRBJ1-2; the TCRdb call, TRBD1, lacks DNA for checking. The sequence came from a woman aged 18 to 75 in good health. The sequenced sample consisted of blood T cells: a sorted CD56 or NKG2C T cell subset, CD4+ or CD8+ T cells, or bulk PBMC T cells (not recorded which). CDR3 loop: CASRDSGGWFGYTF.